Below, 32 T cell receptor beta chains from the same sample are listed, as sequenced in a study of metastatic and nonmetastatic thyroid tumors. TCRdb reprocessed the PCR reads via MiXCR. The sample yields about 15,000 clones, 25% to 30% seen once. Until they underwent thyroid surgery, no patient had received any treatment. Sequencing used tumor tissue. The receptors originated from a male donor with papillary thyroid cancer or a benign thyroid nodule (not recorded which). Some clones in this sample may be carry-over from other donors' samples.

The rearrangement uses TRBV20-1 and TRBJ2-3, with 8 bases fitting TRBD2. V gave up 1 base and J gave up 0 bases; unmatched junction bases: 0. The CDR3 contains 14 residues. Germline V gives CDR1 DFQATT, CDR2 SNEGSKA (reference sequence). CDR3 in DNA: TGCAGTGCTAGAGCTAGCGGGAGCACAGATACGCAGTATTTT. Protein: CSARASGSTDTQYF.

In its sample, this clone is medium-sized. The J gene is TRBJ1-5, the V gene TRBV12-5; D call uncertain. This CDR3 spans 14 amino acids. V lost 2 bases and J lost 3, with 8 bases in between. Germline CDR1 LGHNT, CDR2 FRNRAP. In nucleotides, the CDR3 is TGTGCTAGTGGTTTGAGGGAGGACAATCAGCCCCAGCATTTT. This codes for CASGLREDNQPQHF. The full variable domain, its missing parts supplied by reference TRBV12-5 and TRBJ1-5, is DARVTQTPRHKVTEMGQEVTMRCQPILGHNTVFWYRQTMMQGLELLAYFRNRAPLDDSGMPKDRFSAEMPDATLATLKIQPSEPRDSAVYFCASGLREDNQPQHFGDGTRLSIL.

The V and J genes are TRBV11-1 and TRBJ2-5; D remains unclear. V shed 5 bases and J shed 5 bases, with 24 bases lying between them. Germline-derived CDR1 and CDR2 are SGHAT and FQDESV (reference sequence). The CDR3 is 17 amino acids. In nucleotides, the CDR3 is TGTGCCAGCAGCCCTGGGAATCGGGTGTGGTTGGTGGAGACCCAGTACTTC. Translated: CASSPGNRVWLVETQYF.

This clone was observed many times. J is TRBJ1-2 and V is TRBV7-9; D might be TRBD1 (6 bases). V was cut by 9 bases and J by 8 bases, with 16 bases left in between. The CDR3 is 12 residues long. Germline V gives CDR1 SEHNR, CDR2 FQNEAQ (reference sequence). The CDR3 region is CASHGLGQGYTF. For the CDR3, the DNA is TGTGCCAGTCACGGTCTAGGACAGGGCTACACCTTC.

In its sample, this clone ranks as medium-sized. This chain joins TRBV20-1 and TRBJ1-5; the match to TRBD1 covers 7 bases. Unmatched junction bases numbered 10, after V lost 6 bases and J lost 2 bases. This CDR3 region has 15 residues. In germline, CDR1 is DFQATT, CDR2 SNEGSKA (reference sequence). Here the CDR3 DNA reads TGCAGTGCCATAAGGGGTGGGACAGGCAATCAGCCCCAGCATTTT. It codes for CSAIRGGTGNQPQHF.

There are many counts of this clone. The chain couples TRBV5-4 to TRBJ2-3; D might be TRBD2 (5 bases). V lost 0 bases and J 2 bases, leaving 19 bases between the germline ends. The CDR3 has 18 amino acids. CDR1 is SGHNT and CDR2 is YYREEE in the germline V gene (reference sequence). The CDR3: CASSLAGVAKASTDTQYF. The DNA for the CDR3 is TGTGCCAGCAGCTTGGCCGGGGTAGCGAAAGCGTCCACAGATACGCAGTATTTT.

With regard to this clone: A much more abundant neighbour one base away suggests this may be a read error. The V and J genes are TRBV5-1 and TRBJ2-1; D is possibly TRBD1 (6 bases). In germline, CDR1 is SGHRS, CDR2 YFSETQ. CDR3 length: 14 amino acids. V shed 6 bases and J shed 0 bases, with 10 bases lying between them. The CDR3 DNA reads as TGCGCCAGCAACCTGGACAGCTCCTACAATGAGCAGTTCTTC. This codes for CASNLDSSYNEQFF.

By share, this clone counts as medium-sized. The chain couples TRBV7-8 to TRBJ2-3, with TRBD2 matching over 8 bases. Germline V gene data show CDR1 as SGHVS and CDR2 as FQNEAQ. The CDR3 length is 14 residues. Here the CDR3 reads CAASEAGEADTQYF. The CDR3 nucleotides read TGTGCTGCGTCGGAAGCGGGAGAGGCAGATACGCAGTATTTT. Together with reference TRBV7-8 and TRBJ2-3, the CDR3 gives the full variable domain: GAGVSQSPRYKVAKRGQDVALRCDPISGHVSLFWYQQALGQGPEFLTYFQNEAQLDKSGLPSDRFFAERPEGSVSTLKIQRTQQEDSAVYLCAASEAGEADTQYFGPGTRLTVL.

Ten or more counts support this clone. CDR3 nucleotide sequence: TGTGCCAGTTCAACAGGAGTGAGAGATACGCAGTATTTT. Translating gives CASSTGVRDTQYF. The chain is built from TRBV19 and TRBJ2-3; maybe TRBD1 (5 bases). Germline assignment: CDR1 LNHDA and CDR2 SQIVND (reference sequence). Trimming took off 8 bases at V and 5 bases at J, with 14 bases between the two ends. The CDR3 sequence is 13 residues long.

The chain combines TRBV11-2 with TRBJ2-3; D perhaps matches TRBD2 (5 bases). The CDR3 sequence is 16 residues long. V lost 0 bases to trimming and J lost 1 base, with 11 bases between them. Germline assignment: CDR1 SGHAT and CDR2 FQNNGV. The CDR3 region is CASSLEYRGGTDTQYF. In DNA form, the CDR3 reads TGTGCCAGCAGCTTAGAGTACCGGGGAGGCACAGATACGCAGTATTTT.

The V call is TRBV11-2, the J call TRBJ2-1; 7 bases are shared with TRBD2. This CDR3 has 15 amino acids. The junction had 7 bases not matched to a gene; V was cut back by 8 bases and J by 0 bases. From germline, CDR1 is SGHAT and CDR2 FQNNGV. CDR3 in DNA: TGTGCCAGCGGGATGCGGGAGCCCTCCTACAATGAGCAGTTCTTC. Amino acids: CASGMREPSYNEQFF.

At least ten counts were recorded for this clone. Just one base apart from a much larger clone, this may be a read error. This rearrangement joins TRBV28 to TRBJ1-4; 7 nucleotides align to TRBD1. CDR1 is MDHEN and CDR2 is SYDVKM in the germline V gene. This CDR3 contains 15 residues. CDR3 loop: CASNFFRGANGKLFF. As DNA, the CDR3 is TGTGCCAGCAACTTTTTCAGGGGGGCTAATGGAAAACTGTTTTTT.

This clone was detected ten times or more. The V and J genes are TRBV14 and TRBJ2-7; weak D call: TRBD2 (7 bases). V lost 4 bases to trimming and J lost 1 base, with 17 bases between them. The germline V gene has CDR1 SGHDN and CDR2 FVKESK. The CDR3 sequence is 16 residues long. The CDR3 protein is CASSRTEAGRSYEQYF. The CDR3 DNA sequence: TGTGCCAGCAGCCGGACAGAAGCGGGAAGGTCCTACGAGCAGTACTTC.

The chain couples TRBV6-1 to TRBJ1-2; TRBD1 is a possible D gene (6 bases). This CDR3 region has 14 residues. Germline V gene sequence: CDR1 MNHNS, CDR2 SASEGT. The ends were cut back, 5 bases at V and 2 bases at J, with 12 bases in the middle. CDR3 residues: CASSTPQGNYGYTF. The DNA of the CDR3 is TGTGCCAGCAGTACACCACAGGGAAACTATGGCTACACCTTC.

V gene TRBV20-1 combines with J gene TRBJ1-4; D uncertain. The CDR3 loop spans 13 amino acids. From germline, CDR1 is DFQATT and CDR2 SNEGSKA (reference sequence). V was shortened by 5 bases and J by 6 bases, with 13 bases between the two germline ends. The CDR3 protein is CSADRTGDEKLFF. DNA for the CDR3: TGCAGTGCTGACCGGACTGGGGATGAAAAACTGTTTTTT.

This clone was seen more than once but under ten times. V and J are TRBV6-1 and TRBJ2-7, with TRBD2 as a possible D gene (6 bases). The CDR3 covers 15 residues. Germline V lookup: CDR1 MNHNS, CDR2 SASEGT. With 8 bases removed from V and 2 bases from J, the gap between germline ends came to 19 bases. In DNA, the CDR3 is TGTGCCAGCGGAGCCCGGGGGAATTTCGCCTACGAGCAGTACTTC. It codes for CASGARGNFAYEQYF.

To note about this clone: An end of the junction differs from the germline gene, which may be a read error. The chain carries TRBV5-1 and TRBJ2-3; D unresolved. Germline values: CDR1 SGHRS, CDR2 YFSETQ. The CDR3 is 15 amino acids. The CDR3 sequence: CASSVLLHGTDTQYF. In nucleotides, the CDR3 is TGCGCCAGCAGCGTACTTCTGCATGGCACGGATACGCAGTATTTT.

The chain couples TRBV6-1 to TRBJ2-3, with 7 bases lining up with TRBD1. The J segment lost 1 base and the V segment lost 5 bases, leaving 3 bases of the junction unmatched. CDR3 length: 14 residues. The germline gives CDR1 MNHNS, CDR2 SASEGT. CDR3 in amino acids: CASSQTGRTDTQYF. In nucleotides, the CDR3 is TGTGCCAGCAGTCAGACAGGGCGCACAGATACGCAGTATTTT.

The chain couples TRBV27 to TRBJ2-5, with D perhaps matching TRBD2 (5 bases). Germline CDR1 is MNHEY and CDR2 is SMNVEV (reference sequence). CDR3 length equals 13 residues. The V and J ends lost 10 bases and 1 base respectively, with 13 bases between them. The CDR3 bases are TGTGCCACCTCAGACTACCCCCAAGAGACCCAGTACTTC. Translating it yields CATSDYPQETQYF.

This clone has at least ten counts. V is TRBV18 and J is TRBJ2-5; 10 bases match TRBD2. The CDR3 is made up of 16 amino acids. With 3 bases clipped from V and 0 bases from J, the junction kept 4 bases outside the gene matches. CDR1 is KGHSH and CDR2 is LQKENI in the germline V gene. The CDR3 loop is CASSPQLAGNQETQYF. The CDR3 nucleotides read TGTGCCAGCTCACCCCAACTAGCGGGAAACCAAGAGACCCAGTACTTC.

This chain connects TRBV7-9 to TRBJ2-7, with D unresolved. This CDR3 comprises 11 residues. Germline CDR1 and CDR2: SEHNR and FQNEAQ (reference sequence). Deletions cut 5 bases from V and 6 bases from J, with 8 bases between. The CDR3 DNA reads as TGTGCCAGCAGCCTTCACAGCGAGCAGTACTTC. Translated: CASSLHSEQYF. The full variable domain, in which reference TRBV7-9 and TRBJ2-7 provide the parts outside the CDR3, is DTGVSQNPRHKITKRGQNVTFRCDPISEHNRLYWYRQTLGQGPEFLTYFQNEAQLEKSRLLSDRFSAERPKGSFSTLEIQRTEQGDSAMYLCASSLHSEQYFGPGTRLTVT.

This clone was picked up many times. The V call is TRBV28, the J call TRBJ1-4; D not certain. The germline gives CDR1 MDHEN, CDR2 SYDVKM. CDR3 length: 14 amino acids. Trimming stripped 7 bases from V and 4 bases from J, with 13 bases between. CDR3 coding DNA: TGTGCCAGCACCCTAGTCGTCAATAATGAAAAACTGTTTTTT. Translating it yields CASTLVVNNEKLFF. The full variable domain, its missing parts supplied by reference TRBV28 and TRBJ1-4, is DVKVTQSSRYLVKRTGEKVFLECVQDMDHENMFWYRQDPGLGLRLIYFSYDVKMKEKGDIPEGYSVSREKKERFSLILESASTNQTSMYLCASTLVVNNEKLFFGSGTQLSVL.

This clone was seen a few times. The V gene is TRBV6-2 or TRBV6-3, the J gene TRBJ2-7; TRBD2 aligns across 12 bases. V lost 8 bases and J lost 3; bases outside the gene matches: 14. The germline gives CDR1 MNHEY, CDR2 SVGEGT. This CDR3 region has 17 residues. CDR3 protein: CASLWTSGIPSLYEQYF. The CDR3 bases are TGTGCCAGCCTTTGGACTAGCGGGATTCCCAGCCTCTACGAGCAGTACTTC.

This clone was detected ten times or more. The chain employs TRBV28 and TRBJ2-1; tentative D call: TRBD2 (5 bases). V lost 2 bases, J lost 9 bases, and 11 bases lay in between. There are 13 residues in the CDR3. Germline V gene sequence: CDR1 MDHEN, CDR2 SYDVKM. The CDR3: CASSLPDYSEQFF. The CDR3 coding sequence is TGTGCCAGCAGTTTACCCGACTACTCTGAGCAGTTCTTC.

At least ten counts were recorded for this clone. The chain uses TRBV10-3 and TRBJ1-5; maybe TRBD1 (6 bases). Germline CDR1 reads ENHRY; CDR2 reads SYGVKD. This CDR3 contains 14 residues. V lost 7 bases, J lost 1 base, and 11 bases lay in between. The CDR3 DNA reads TGTGCCATCAAGATGGACAGCAGCAATCAGCCCCAGCATTTT. Translated: CAIKMDSSNQPQHF.

This clone was detected a few times. V and J are TRBV28 and TRBJ1-1, with unresolved D. Germline-derived CDR1 and CDR2 are MDHEN and SYDVKM. Trimming took off 6 bases at V and 4 bases at J, with 12 bases between the two ends. The CDR3 loop spans 13 amino acids. The CDR3, as DNA: TGTGCCAGCAGAGGGAGGTCTATCACTGAAGCTTTCTTT. Amino acids: CASRGRSITEAFF.

A remark on this clone: The junction differs from germline at one of its ends, possibly a read error. The V gene is TRBV20-1, the J gene TRBJ2-3; tentatively, D is TRBD1 (6 bases). The CDR3 length is 16 residues. The germline CDR1 and CDR2 sequences are DFQATT and SNEGSKA (reference sequence). CDR3 sequence (DNA): TGCGGTGCTCCGGACCCTTTGACAGGAGACACAGATACGCAGTATTTT. This gives the protein CGAPDPLTGDTDTQYF.

There are many counts of this clone. V gene TRBV10-2 combines with J gene TRBJ2-7; the D gene is possibly TRBD1 (5 bases). The CDR3 totals 15 residues. Trimming took 4 bases from V and 0 from J, leaving 13 bases between them. From germline, CDR1 is WSHSY and CDR2 SAAADI. As DNA, the CDR3 is TGCGCCAGCAGTGCTAGACAGCCCGGCTCCTACGAGCAGTACTTC. Translated: CASSARQPGSYEQYF.

The sample holds many counts of this clone. The J gene is TRBJ1-1, the V gene TRBV15; possible D gene TRBD1, 5 bases. V lost 4 bases to trimming and J lost 6 bases, with 15 bases between them. The CDR3 length is 14 residues. Looked up from germline, CDR1 is LNHNV and CDR2 is YYDKDF (reference sequence). In DNA, the CDR3 is TGTGCCACCAGCATTCTCAGGGTTAACGCTGAAGCTTTCTTT. Residues: CATSILRVNAEAFF.

The rearrangement links TRBV7-3 to TRBJ2-3; TRBD1 agrees at 8 bases. The trim removed 4 bases at V and 4 bases at J, leaving 7 bases unmatched. CDR3 length: 15 amino acids. Germline V CDR1 and CDR2: SGHTA, FQGTGA. DNA of the CDR3: TGTGCCAGCAGCTATCGACAGGGGCGGGCAGATACGCAGTATTTT. Translating gives CASSYRQGRADTQYF.

This clone was counted many times. A much more abundant neighbour one base away suggests this may be a read error. In nucleotides, the CDR3 is TGTGCCAGCAGTTTAGTGTTCCCTGGGGCCTACGTCCTGACTTTC. This translates into CASSLVFPGAYVLTF. V gene TRBV27 combines with J gene TRBJ2-6; maybe TRBD1 (5 bases). This CDR3 comprises 15 residues. Germline loops: CDR1 MNHEY, CDR2 SMNVEV (reference sequence).

There are many counts of this clone. The rearrangement links TRBV27 to TRBJ2-7, with 7 bases aligning to TRBD2. Trimming cost V 1 base and J 4 bases; bases outside gene matches: 7. Looked up from germline, CDR1 is MNHEY and CDR2 is SMNVEV (reference sequence). The CDR3 is 15 residues long. CDR3: CASSLFWGGGYEQYF. CDR3 nucleotide sequence: TGTGCCAGCAGTTTATTCTGGGGGGGGGGATACGAGCAGTACTTC.